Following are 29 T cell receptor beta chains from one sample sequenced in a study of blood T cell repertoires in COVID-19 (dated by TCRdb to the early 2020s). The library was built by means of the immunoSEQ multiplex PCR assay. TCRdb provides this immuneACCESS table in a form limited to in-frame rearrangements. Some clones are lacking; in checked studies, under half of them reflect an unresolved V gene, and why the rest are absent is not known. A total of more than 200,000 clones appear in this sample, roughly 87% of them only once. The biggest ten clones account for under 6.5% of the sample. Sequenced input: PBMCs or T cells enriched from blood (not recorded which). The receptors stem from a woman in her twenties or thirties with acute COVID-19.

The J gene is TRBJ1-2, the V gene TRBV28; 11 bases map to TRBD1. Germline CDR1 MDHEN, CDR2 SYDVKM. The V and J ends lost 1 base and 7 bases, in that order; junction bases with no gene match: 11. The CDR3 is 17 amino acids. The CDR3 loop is CASSLSTLGQGAFGYTF. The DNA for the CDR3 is TGTGCCAGCAGTTTATCAACCCTAGGACAGGGGGCATTTGGCTACACCTTC.

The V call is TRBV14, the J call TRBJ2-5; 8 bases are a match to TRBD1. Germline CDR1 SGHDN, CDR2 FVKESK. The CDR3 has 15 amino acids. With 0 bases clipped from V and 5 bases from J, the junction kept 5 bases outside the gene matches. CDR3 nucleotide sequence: TGTGCCAGCAGCCAAGAACAGGGGGGCCCGGAGACCCAGTACTTC. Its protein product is CASSQEQGGPETQYF.

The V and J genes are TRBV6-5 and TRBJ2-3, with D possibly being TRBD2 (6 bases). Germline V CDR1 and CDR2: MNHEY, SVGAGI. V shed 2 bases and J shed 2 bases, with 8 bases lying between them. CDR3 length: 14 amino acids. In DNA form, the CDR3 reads TGTGCCAGCAGTTACGGGGGGACCACAGATACGCAGTATTTT. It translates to CASSYGGTTDTQYF.

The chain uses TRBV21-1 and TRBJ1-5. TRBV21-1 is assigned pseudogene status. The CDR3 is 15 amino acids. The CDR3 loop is CASSNGWRGDQPQHF. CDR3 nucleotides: TGTGCCAGCAGCAACGGTTGGAGGGGAGACCAGCCCCAGCATTTT.

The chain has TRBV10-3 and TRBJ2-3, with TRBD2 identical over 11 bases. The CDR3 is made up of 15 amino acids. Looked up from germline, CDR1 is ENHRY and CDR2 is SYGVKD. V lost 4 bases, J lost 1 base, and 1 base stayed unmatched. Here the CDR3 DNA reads TGTGCCATCAGTGCACTAGCGGGGGGCACAGATACGCAGTATTTT. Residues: CAISALAGGTDTQYF.

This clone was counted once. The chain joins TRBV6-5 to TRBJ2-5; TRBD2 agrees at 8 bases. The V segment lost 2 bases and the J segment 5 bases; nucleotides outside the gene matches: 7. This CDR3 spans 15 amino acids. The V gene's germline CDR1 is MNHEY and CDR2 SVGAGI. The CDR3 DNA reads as TGTGCCAGCAGTTACCGAGCGGGAGCGAGCGAGACCCAGTACTTC. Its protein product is CASSYRAGASETQYF.

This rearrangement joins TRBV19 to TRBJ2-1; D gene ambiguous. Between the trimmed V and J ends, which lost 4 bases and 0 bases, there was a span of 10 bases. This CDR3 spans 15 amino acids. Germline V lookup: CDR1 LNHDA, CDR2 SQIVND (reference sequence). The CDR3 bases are TGTGCCAGTAGTAGAACGGGTGACTCCTACAATGAGCAGTTCTTC. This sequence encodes CASSRTGDSYNEQFF.

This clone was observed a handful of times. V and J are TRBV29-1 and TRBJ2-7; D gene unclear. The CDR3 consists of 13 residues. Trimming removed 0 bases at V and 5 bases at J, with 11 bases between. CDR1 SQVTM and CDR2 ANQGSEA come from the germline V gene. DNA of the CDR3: TGCAGCGTTGAAGATGGGCAACCCCACGAGCAGTACTTC. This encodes CSVEDGQPHEQYF.

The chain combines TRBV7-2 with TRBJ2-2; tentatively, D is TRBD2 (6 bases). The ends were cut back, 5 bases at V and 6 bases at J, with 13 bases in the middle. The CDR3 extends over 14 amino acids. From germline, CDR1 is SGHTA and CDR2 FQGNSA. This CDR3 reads CASSPEGWAGELFF. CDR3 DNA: TGTGCCAGCAGCCCGGAGGGTTGGGCCGGGGAGCTGTTTTTT.

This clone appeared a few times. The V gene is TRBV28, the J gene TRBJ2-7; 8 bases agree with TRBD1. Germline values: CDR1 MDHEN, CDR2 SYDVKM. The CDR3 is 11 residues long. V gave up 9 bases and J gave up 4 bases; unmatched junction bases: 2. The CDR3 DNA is TGTGCCAGTGGACAGGGATACGAGCAGTACTTC. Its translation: CASGQGYEQYF.

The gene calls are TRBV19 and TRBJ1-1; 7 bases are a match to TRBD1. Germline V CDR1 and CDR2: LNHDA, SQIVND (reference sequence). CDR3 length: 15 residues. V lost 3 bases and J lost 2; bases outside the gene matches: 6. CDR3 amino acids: CASSMRGPGNTEAFF. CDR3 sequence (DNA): TGTGCCAGTAGTATGAGGGGGCCAGGTAACACTGAAGCTTTCTTT.

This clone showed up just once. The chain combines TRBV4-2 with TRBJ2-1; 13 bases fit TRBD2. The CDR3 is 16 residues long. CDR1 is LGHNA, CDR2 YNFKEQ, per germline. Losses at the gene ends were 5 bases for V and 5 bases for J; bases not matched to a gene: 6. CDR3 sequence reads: CASSNSGTSGDNEQFF. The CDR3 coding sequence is TGTGCCAGCAGCAACTCCGGGACTAGCGGGGACAATGAGCAGTTCTTC.

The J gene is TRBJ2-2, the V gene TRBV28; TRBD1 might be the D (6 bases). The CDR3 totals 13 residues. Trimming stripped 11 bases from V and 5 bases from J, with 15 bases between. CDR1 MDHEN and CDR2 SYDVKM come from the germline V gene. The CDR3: CAGSGALTGELFF. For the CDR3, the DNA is TGTGCCGGCTCAGGGGCCCTGACCGGGGAGCTGTTTTTT.

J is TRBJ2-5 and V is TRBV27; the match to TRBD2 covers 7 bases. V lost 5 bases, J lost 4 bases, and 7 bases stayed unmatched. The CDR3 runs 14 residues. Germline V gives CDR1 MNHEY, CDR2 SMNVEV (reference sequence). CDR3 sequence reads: CASSSRGGVETQYF. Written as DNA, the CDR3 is TGTGCCAGCAGTAGTCGTGGGGGGGTAGAGACCCAGTACTTC.

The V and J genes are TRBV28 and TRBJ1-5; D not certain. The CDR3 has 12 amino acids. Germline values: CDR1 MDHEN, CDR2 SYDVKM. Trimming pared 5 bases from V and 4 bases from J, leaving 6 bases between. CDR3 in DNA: TGTGCCAGCAGTGGAGCAAATCAGCCCCAGCATTTT. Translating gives CASSGANQPQHF.

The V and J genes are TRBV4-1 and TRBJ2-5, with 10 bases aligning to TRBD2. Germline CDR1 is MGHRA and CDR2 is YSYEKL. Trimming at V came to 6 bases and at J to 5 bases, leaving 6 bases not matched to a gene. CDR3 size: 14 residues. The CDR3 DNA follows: TGCGCCAGCAGTCTAGCGGGAGAGGGGGAGACCCAGTACTTC. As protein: CASSLAGEGETQYF.

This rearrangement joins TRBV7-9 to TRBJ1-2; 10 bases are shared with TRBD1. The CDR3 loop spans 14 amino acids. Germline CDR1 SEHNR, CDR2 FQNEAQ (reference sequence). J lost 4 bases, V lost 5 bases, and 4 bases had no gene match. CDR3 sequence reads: CASSPDRGIYGYTF. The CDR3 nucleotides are TGTGCCAGCAGCCCGGACAGGGGGATCTATGGCTACACCTTC.

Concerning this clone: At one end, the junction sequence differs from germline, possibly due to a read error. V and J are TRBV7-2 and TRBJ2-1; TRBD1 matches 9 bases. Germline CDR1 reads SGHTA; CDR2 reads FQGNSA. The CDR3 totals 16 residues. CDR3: CASSLAGTGIGNEQFF. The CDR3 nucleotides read TGTGCCAGCAGCCTAGCCGGGACAGGGATTGGCAATGAGCAGTTCTTC.

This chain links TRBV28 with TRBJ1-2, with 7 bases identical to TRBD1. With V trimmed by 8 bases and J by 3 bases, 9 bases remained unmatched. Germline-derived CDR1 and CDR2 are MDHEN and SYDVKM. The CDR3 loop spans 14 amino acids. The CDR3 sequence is CASETADRDYGYTF. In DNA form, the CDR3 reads TGTGCCAGCGAGACAGCAGACAGGGACTATGGCTACACCTTC.

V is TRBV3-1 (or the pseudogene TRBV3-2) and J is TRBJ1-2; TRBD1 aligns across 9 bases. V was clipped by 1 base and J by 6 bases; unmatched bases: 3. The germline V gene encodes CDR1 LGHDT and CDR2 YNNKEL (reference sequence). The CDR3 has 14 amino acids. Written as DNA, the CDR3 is TGTGCCAGCAGCCAAGGGGGGACAGGGAATGGCTACACCTTC. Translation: CASSQGGTGNGYTF.

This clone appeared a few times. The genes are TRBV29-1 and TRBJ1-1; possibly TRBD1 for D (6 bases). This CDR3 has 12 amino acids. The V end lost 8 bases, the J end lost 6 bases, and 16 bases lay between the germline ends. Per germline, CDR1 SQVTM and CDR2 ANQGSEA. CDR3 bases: TGCAGCTACCGAGGGGGAACACCTGAAGCTTTCTTT. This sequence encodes CSYRGGTPEAFF. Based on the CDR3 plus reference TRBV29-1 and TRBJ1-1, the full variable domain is SAVISQKPSRDICQRGTSLTIQCQVDSQVTMMFWYRQQPGQSLTLIATANQGSEATYESGFVIDKFPISRPNLTFSTLTVSNMSPEDSSIYLCSYRGGTPEAFFGQGTRLTVV.

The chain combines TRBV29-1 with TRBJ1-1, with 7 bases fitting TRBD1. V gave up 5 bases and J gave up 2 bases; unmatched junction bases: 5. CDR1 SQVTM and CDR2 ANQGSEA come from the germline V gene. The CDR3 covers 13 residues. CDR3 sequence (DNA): TGCAGCGTTCCGGGACAGTTAAACACTGAAGCTTTCTTT. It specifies CSVPGQLNTEAFF.

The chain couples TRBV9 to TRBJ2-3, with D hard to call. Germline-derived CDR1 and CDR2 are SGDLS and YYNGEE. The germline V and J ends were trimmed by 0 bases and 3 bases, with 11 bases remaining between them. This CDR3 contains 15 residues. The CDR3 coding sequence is TGTGCCAGCAGCGTAGACTCGAGTTGGACAGATACGCAGTATTTT. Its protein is CASSVDSSWTDTQYF.

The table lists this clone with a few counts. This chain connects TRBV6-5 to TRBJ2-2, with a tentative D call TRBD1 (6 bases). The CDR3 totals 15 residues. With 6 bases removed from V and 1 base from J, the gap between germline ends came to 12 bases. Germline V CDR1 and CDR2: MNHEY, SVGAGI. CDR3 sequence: CASRAQGRNTGELFF. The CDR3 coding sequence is TGTGCCAGCAGAGCGCAGGGGCGGAACACCGGGGAGCTGTTTTTT.

The CDR3 spells CASSIAGGGQPQHF. CDR3 in DNA: TGTGCCAGTAGTATAGCGGGAGGAGGGCAGCCCCAGCATTTT. The chain has TRBV19 and TRBJ1-5; D unresolved. This CDR3 is built from 14 residues. The germline V gene has CDR1 LNHDA and CDR2 SQIVND (reference sequence). V was pared by 1 base and J by 7 bases, with 11 bases between. Variable domain in full (rest from reference TRBV19 and TRBJ1-5): DGGITQSPKYLFRKEGQNVTLSCEQNLNHDAMYWYRQDPGQGLRLIYYSQIVNDFQKGDIAEGYSVSREKKESFPLTVTSAQKNPTAFYLCASSIAGGGQPQHFGDGTRLSIL.

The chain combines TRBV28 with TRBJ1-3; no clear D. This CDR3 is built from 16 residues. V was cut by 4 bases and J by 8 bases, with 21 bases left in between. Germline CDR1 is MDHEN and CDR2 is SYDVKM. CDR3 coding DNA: TGTGCCAGCAGTTCCGAAACACTGGCGGAAGTGGACACCATATATTTT. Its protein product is CASSSETLAEVDTIYF. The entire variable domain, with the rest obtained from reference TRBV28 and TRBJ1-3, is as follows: DVKVTQSSRYLVKRTGEKVFLECVQDMDHENMFWYRQDPGLGLRLIYFSYDVKMKEKGDIPEGYSVSREKKERFSLILESASTNQTSMYLCASSSETLAEVDTIYFGEGSWLTVV.

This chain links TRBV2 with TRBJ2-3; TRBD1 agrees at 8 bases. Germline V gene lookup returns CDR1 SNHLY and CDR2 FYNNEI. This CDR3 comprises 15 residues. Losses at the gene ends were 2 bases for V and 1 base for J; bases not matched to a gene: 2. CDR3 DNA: TGTGCCAGCAGTGAACTGACAGGGGGCACAGATACGCAGTATTTT. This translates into CASSELTGGTDTQYF.

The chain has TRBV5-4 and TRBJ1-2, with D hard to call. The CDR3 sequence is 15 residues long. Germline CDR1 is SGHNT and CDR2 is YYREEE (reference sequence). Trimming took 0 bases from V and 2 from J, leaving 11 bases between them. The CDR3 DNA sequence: TGTGCCAGCAGCTTGGAGAGTGGCGGGAACTATGGCTACACCTTC. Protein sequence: CASSLESGGNYGYTF.

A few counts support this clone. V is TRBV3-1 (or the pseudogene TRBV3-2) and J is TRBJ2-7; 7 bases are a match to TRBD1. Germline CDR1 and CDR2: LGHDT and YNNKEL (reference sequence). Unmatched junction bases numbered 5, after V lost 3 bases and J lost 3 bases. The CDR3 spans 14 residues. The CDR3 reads CASSQNRGNYEQYF. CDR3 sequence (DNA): TGTGCCAGCAGCCAGAACAGGGGAAACTACGAGCAGTACTTC.